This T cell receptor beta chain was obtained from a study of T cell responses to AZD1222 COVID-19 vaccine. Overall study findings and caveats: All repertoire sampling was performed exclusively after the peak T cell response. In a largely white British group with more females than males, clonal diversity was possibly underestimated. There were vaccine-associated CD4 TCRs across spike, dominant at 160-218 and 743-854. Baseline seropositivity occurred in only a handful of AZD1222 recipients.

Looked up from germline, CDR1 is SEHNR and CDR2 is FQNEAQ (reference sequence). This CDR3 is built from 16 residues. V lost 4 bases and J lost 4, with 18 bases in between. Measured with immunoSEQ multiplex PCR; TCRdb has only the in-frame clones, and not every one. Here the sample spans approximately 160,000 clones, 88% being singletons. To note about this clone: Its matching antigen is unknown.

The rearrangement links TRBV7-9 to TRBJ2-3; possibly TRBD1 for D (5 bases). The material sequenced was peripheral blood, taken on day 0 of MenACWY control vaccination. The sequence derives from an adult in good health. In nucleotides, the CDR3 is TGTGCCAGCAGCTACCCGGGCGAAGGGGTCGCAGATACGCAGTATTTT. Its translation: CASSYPGEGVADTQYF.